The 32 T cell receptor beta chains given below trace back to one sample, sequenced in a study of OX40 agonist ivuxolimab in advanced cancers. Generated by immunoSEQ multiplex PCR, the TCRdb table keeps only in-frame clones and is missing some. In the table there are about 69,000 clones, 90% of which are singletons. Sequenced material: CD4+ or CD8+ T cells sorted from blood, taken in a trial of the OX40 agonist ivuxolimab. These receptors originate from an adult with an advanced solid tumor such as melanoma, head and neck, liver or kidney cancer.

The V gene is TRBV11-2, the J gene TRBJ2-1; 10 bases match TRBD2. The V and J ends lost 5 bases and 2 bases, in that order; junction bases with no gene match: 3. This CDR3 has 15 residues. Germline CDR1 and CDR2: SGHAT and FQNNGV. In nucleotides, the CDR3 is TGTGCCAGCAGCCCTAGCGGGAGTCCCTACAATGAGCAGTTCTTC. Translated: CASSPSGSPYNEQFF. The variable domain in full, completed from reference TRBV11-2 and TRBJ2-1, reads EAGVAQSPRYKIIEKRQSVAFWCNPISGHATLYWYQQILGQGPKLLIQFQNNGVVDDSQLPKDRFSAERLKGVDSTLKIQPAKLEDSAVYLCASSPSGSPYNEQFFGPGTRLTVL.

The rearrangement uses TRBV7-8 and TRBJ2-3; D not certain. From germline, CDR1 is SGHVS and CDR2 FQNEAQ. CDR3 size: 14 residues. The germline V and J ends were trimmed by 5 bases and 1 base, with 10 bases remaining between them. CDR3 bases: TGTGCCAGCAGCCCACTTAGGGGCACAGATACGCAGTATTTT. It translates to CASSPLRGTDTQYF.

This chain connects TRBV27 to TRBJ2-7; D may correspond to TRBD1 or TRBD2 (5 bases each). CDR1 is MNHEY and CDR2 is SMNVEV in the germline V gene (reference sequence). Trimming left V 4 bases short and J 2 bases short, with 12 bases between. The CDR3 sequence is 14 residues long. CDR3 in DNA: TGTGCCAGCAGTTACCGGGACGGTCCCTACGAGCAGTACTTC. This sequence encodes CASSYRDGPYEQYF.

The chain recombines TRBV5-1 with TRBJ2-7, with D possibly being TRBD1 (5 bases). This CDR3 is 14 amino acids long. V lost 2 bases, J lost 0 bases, and 9 bases lay in between. Looked up from germline, CDR1 is SGHRS and CDR2 is YFSETQ. CDR3 region: CASSFVQDSYEQYF. The CDR3 nucleotides read TGCGCCAGCAGCTTTGTACAGGACTCCTACGAGCAGTACTTC. Supplemented by reference TRBV5-1 and TRBJ2-7, the full variable domain reads KAGVTQTPRYLIKTRGQQVTLSCSPISGHRSVSWYQQTPGQGLQFLFEYFSETQRNKGNFPGRFSGRQFSNSRSEMNVSTLELGDSALYLCASSFVQDSYEQYFGPGTRLTVT.

The chain combines TRBV7-9 with TRBJ1-2; D remains unclear. V dropped 5 bases and J dropped 4 bases, with 11 bases sitting between them. In germline, CDR1 is SEHNR, CDR2 FQNEAQ (reference sequence). This CDR3 has 13 amino acids. The CDR3 loop reads CASSAGVLYGYTF. CDR3 in DNA: TGTGCCAGCAGCGCCGGGGTCCTCTATGGCTACACCTTC.

This clone was seen just once. As DNA, the CDR3 is TGTGCCAGCAGCCAGTGGGTGGCGGGGACCCAGTACTTC. Its protein is CASSQWVAGTQYF. The rearrangement links TRBV7-2 to TRBJ2-5, with TRBD2 as a possible D gene (5 bases). CDR1 is SGHTA, CDR2 FQGNSA, per germline. The V and J ends lost 5 bases and 7 bases respectively, with 14 bases between them. CDR3 length: 13 residues.

This chain connects TRBV11-3 to TRBJ2-2; 7 bases match TRBD1. The ends lost 8 bases at V and 4 bases at J; junction bases unmatched: 10. Germline CDR1 is SGHNT and CDR2 is YENEEA. The CDR3 is 15 amino acids. CDR3 in amino acids: CASSDRVGSTGELFF. CDR3 sequence (DNA): TGTGCCAGCTCCGACAGGGTTGGGAGCACCGGGGAGCTGTTTTTT.

The J gene is TRBJ1-2, the V gene TRBV11-2; D not resolved. The V end was cut by 2 bases, the J end by 5 bases, with 9 bases between. This CDR3 comprises 13 residues. Germline assignment: CDR1 SGHAT and CDR2 FQNNGV. The CDR3 region is CASSLRELYGYTF. The DNA of the CDR3 is TGTGCCAGCAGCTTACGGGAATTATATGGCTACACCTTC.

Of note for this clone: At one of its ends the junction is not consistent with the germline gene, which may arise from a read error. Other nucleotide sequences in the sample specify the same CDR3. V gene TRBV15 combines with J gene TRBJ2-5; D remains ambiguous. The CDR3 covers 13 residues. From germline, CDR1 is LNHNV and CDR2 YYDKDF (reference sequence). CDR3 sequence reads: CATSRRGQETQYF. The CDR3 DNA sequence: TGCGCCACCAGCAGGCGCGGCCAAGAGACCCAGTACTTC.

The DNA of the CDR3 is TGTGCCACCACGGGACACCAAAACATTCAGTACTTC. Translation gives CATTGHQNIQYF. This chain joins TRBV6-5 and TRBJ2-4; possible D gene TRBD1, 6 bases. Trimming stripped 10 bases from V and 5 bases from J, with 12 bases between. The length of the CDR3 is 12 residues. Germline V gene data show CDR1 as MNHEY and CDR2 as SVGAGI.

The chain is built from TRBV4-1 and TRBJ2-7; 8 bases agree with TRBD1. The CDR3 spans 16 residues. The germline V gene has CDR1 MGHRA and CDR2 YSYEKL. Trimming removed 0 bases from V and 7 bases from J; junction bases left unmatched: 11. DNA for the CDR3: TGCGCCAGCAGCCAAGAACCAGGACAGGGAAATGATGAGCAGTACTTC. Protein sequence: CASSQEPGQGNDEQYF.

The genes are TRBV7-2 and TRBJ1-5, with D possibly matching TRBD1 (5 bases). The CDR3 runs 14 residues. From germline, CDR1 is SGHTA and CDR2 FQGNSA. The V and J ends lost 5 bases and 5 bases respectively, with 13 bases between them. The CDR3 region has the DNA TGTGCCAGCAGCCTTGCGGGGGGAGATCAGCCCCAGCATTTT. Its protein is CASSLAGGDQPQHF.

The chain employs TRBV4-1 and TRBJ2-5, with D tentatively TRBD2 (7 bases). CDR1 is MGHRA and CDR2 is YSYEKL in the germline V gene. CDR3 size: 17 residues. The V end lost 0 bases, the J end lost 3 bases, and 17 bases lay between the germline ends. The CDR3 nucleotides read TGCGCCAGCAGCCAAGAGCCCCGGGGGAGGGGGAAAGAGACCCAGTACTTC. It translates to CASSQEPRGRGKETQYF.

The CDR3: CATSRVVDLRAAGELFF. CDR3 DNA: TGTGCCACCAGCAGAGTCGTAGATTTACGGGCGGCCGGGGAGCTGTTTTTT. The rearrangement joins TRBV15 to TRBJ2-2; D call uncertain. CDR1 and CDR2 (germline): LNHNV, YYDKDF (reference sequence). Trimming took 1 base from V and 6 from J, leaving 18 bases between them. This CDR3 comprises 17 residues.

The V and J genes are TRBV11-1 and TRBJ2-3, with TRBD2 matching 7 bases. V lost 10 bases to trimming and J lost 3 bases; unmatched junction nucleotides: 7. This CDR3 has 13 residues. Per germline, CDR1 SGHAT and CDR2 FQDESV (reference sequence). CDR3 DNA sequence: TGTGCCACCCGGGACTACACTACAGATACGCAGTATTTT. This gives the protein CATRDYTTDTQYF.

A few counts support this clone. V usage is TRBV19 and J usage is TRBJ1-3; D is unclear. Germline CDR1 is LNHDA and CDR2 is SQIVND (reference sequence). V lost 2 bases and J lost 7, with 15 bases in between. The CDR3 length is 15 residues. The CDR3 DNA reads as TGTGCCAGTAGTATAAACGGAGGGCGACGGAACACCATATATTTT. Its translation is CASSINGGRRNTIYF.

CDR3 residues: CASSSRGENTEAFF. CDR3 bases: TGCGCCAGCAGCTCCCGTGGGGAGAACACTGAAGCTTTCTTT. V is TRBV5-1 and J is TRBJ1-1; the D is unclear. The CDR3 is 14 residues long. V lost 3 bases and J lost 1, with 10 bases in between. Germline CDR1 reads SGHRS; CDR2 reads YFSETQ.

The chain is built from TRBV4-3 and TRBJ2-7; perhaps TRBD2 as D (5 bases). This CDR3 has 16 residues. Per the germline V gene, CDR1 is LGHNA and CDR2 is YSLEER. V lost 0 bases to trimming and J lost 3 bases, with 15 bases between them. The CDR3 spells CASSQDVGPSSYEQYF. The CDR3 DNA follows: TGCGCCAGCAGCCAAGATGTCGGGCCTAGCAGCTACGAGCAGTACTTC.

The chain links TRBV28 to TRBJ2-1; 8 bases fit TRBD2. The CDR3 is 18 amino acids. V lost 6 bases to trimming and J lost 8 bases; unmatched junction nucleotides: 21. Germline V gene sequence: CDR1 MDHEN, CDR2 SYDVKM. The CDR3 is CASSKSPGLGSIDHEQFF. CDR3 sequence (DNA): TGTGCCAGCAGCAAGAGCCCGGGACTAGGATCCATCGATCATGAGCAGTTCTTC.

This chain joins TRBV30 and TRBJ2-1; 7 nucleotides agree with TRBD2. Germline CDR1 GTSNPN, CDR2 SVGIG (reference sequence). This CDR3 is built from 15 residues. V gave up 4 bases and J gave up 4 bases; unmatched junction bases: 10. CDR3 bases: TGTGCCTGGACTCACCCGGGACTAACTTACAATGAGCAGTTCTTC. It yields the protein CAWTHPGLTYNEQFF.

The rearrangement joins TRBV11-3 to TRBJ1-5, with TRBD1 as a possible D gene (5 bases). The CDR3 is 17 amino acids. V gave up 4 bases and J gave up 0 bases, with 16 bases separating them. The germline CDR1 and CDR2 sequences are SGHNT and YENEEA. The CDR3 DNA is TGTGCCAGCAGCTCCCTGGGGGGACCTTATAGCAATCAGCCCCAGCATTTT. Protein sequence: CASSSLGGPYSNQPQHF.

The gene calls are TRBV2 and TRBJ2-5; TRBD2 is a possible D gene (5 bases). The V end was cut by 4 bases, the J end by 1 base, with 13 bases between. CDR3 length: 15 residues. Germline lookup yields CDR1 SNHLY and CDR2 FYNNEI. In nucleotides, the CDR3 is TGTGCCAGCAGTGGTGGGTCGGGGATCCAAGAGACCCAGTACTTC. It is translated as CASSGGSGIQETQYF.

This clone was seen just once. The V and J genes are TRBV28 and TRBJ2-7, with D perhaps matching TRBD2 (5 bases). Germline V CDR1 and CDR2: MDHEN, SYDVKM. The CDR3 totals 11 residues. The germline V and J ends were trimmed by 4 bases and 9 bases, with 10 bases remaining between them. CDR3 loop: CASSSARGQYF. The CDR3 nucleotides read TGTGCCAGCAGTTCCGCCCGGGGGCAGTACTTC. The variable domain in full, completed from reference TRBV28 and TRBJ2-7, reads DVKVTQSSRYLVKRTGEKVFLECVQDMDHENMFWYRQDPGLGLRLIYFSYDVKMKEKGDIPEGYSVSREKKERFSLILESASTNQTSMYLCASSSARGQYFGPGTRLTVT.

This chain links TRBV5-1 with TRBJ2-3, with 10 bases aligning to TRBD2. The V gene's germline CDR1 is SGHRS and CDR2 YFSETQ. The CDR3 consists of 16 residues. V was pared by 3 bases and J by 2 bases, with 6 bases of the junction left unmatched. CDR3 bases: TGCGCCAGCAGCTGGCTAGCGGGAGCGCTCACAGATACGCAGTATTTT. It specifies CASSWLAGALTDTQYF. Supplemented by reference TRBV5-1 and TRBJ2-3, the full variable domain reads KAGVTQTPRYLIKTRGQQVTLSCSPISGHRSVSWYQQTPGQGLQFLFEYFSETQRNKGNFPGRFSGRQFSNSRSEMNVSTLELGDSALYLCASSWLAGALTDTQYFGPGTRLTVL.

V and J are TRBV29-1 and TRBJ2-5, with D unresolved. The CDR3 loop spans 15 amino acids. CDR1 is SQVTM and CDR2 is ANQGSEA in the germline V gene. The V end was cut by 3 bases, the J end by 5 bases, with 19 bases between. The CDR3: CSVDGDTWKGETQYF. CDR3 DNA sequence: TGCAGCGTTGACGGTGACACCTGGAAAGGGGAGACCCAGTACTTC.

The CDR3 DNA is TGCGCCAGCAGCTTGGCTGGGGGAAAGGGGTACAATGAGCAGTTCTTC. It translates to CASSLAGGKGYNEQFF. This chain joins TRBV5-1 and TRBJ2-1; tentatively, D is TRBD1 or TRBD2 (5 bases each). V shed 0 bases and J shed 4 bases, with 14 bases lying between them. This CDR3 spans 16 amino acids. CDR1 is SGHRS, CDR2 YFSETQ, per germline.

This chain's CDR3 is CASQPGLGNNEQFF. DNA of the CDR3: TGTGCCAGCCAGCCGGGACTAGGCAACAATGAGCAGTTCTTC. The rearrangement uses TRBV2 and TRBJ2-1, with 8 bases identical to TRBD2. This CDR3 has 14 amino acids. Germline lookup yields CDR1 SNHLY and CDR2 FYNNEI. Germline trimming cut 8 bases from V and 5 bases from J; bases unmatched to any gene: 8.

This clone was seen only once. This chain uses TRBV9 with TRBJ2-7; 10 bases are shared with TRBD1. The CDR3 contains 14 residues. Germline CDR1 is SGDLS and CDR2 is YYNGEE. The V segment lost 1 base and the J segment 9 bases; nucleotides outside the gene matches: 7. The CDR3 protein is CASSVRQGAHGQYF. The DNA of the CDR3 is TGTGCCAGCAGCGTAAGACAGGGGGCCCACGGGCAGTACTTC.

The sample holds one count of this clone. V and J are TRBV19 and TRBJ1-5, with D possibly TRBD1 on 6 matching bases. CDR1 and CDR2 (germline): LNHDA, SQIVND (reference sequence). Trimming removed 9 bases from V and 3 bases from J, with 15 bases in between. The CDR3 extends over 14 amino acids. CDR3 DNA: TGTGCCAGCCAAGCTGGACAGTCCAATCAGCCCCAGCATTTT. Residues: CASQAGQSNQPQHF.

The chain links TRBV2 to TRBJ2-7, with D uncertain. Germline V lookup: CDR1 SNHLY, CDR2 FYNNEI. Trimming pared 1 base from V and 4 bases from J, leaving 2 bases between. The CDR3 has 11 residues. CDR3 nucleotide sequence: TGTGCCAGCAGTGAAGTGTACGAGCAGTACTTC. As protein: CASSEVYEQYF.

The chain recombines TRBV2 with TRBJ2-3, with 14 positions matching TRBD2. Germline lookup yields CDR1 SNHLY and CDR2 FYNNEI. This CDR3 has 15 residues. V dropped 5 bases and J dropped 5; count of bases not matched to a gene: 3. The CDR3 sequence is CASSRLAGGKDTQYF. The DNA for the CDR3 is TGTGCCAGCAGTAGACTAGCGGGAGGGAAAGATACGCAGTATTTT. The whole variable domain, filled in from reference TRBV2 and TRBJ2-3, reads EPEVTQTPSHQVTQMGQEVILRCVPISNHLYFYWYRQILGQKVEFLVSFYNNEISEKSEIFDDQFSVERPDGSNFTLKIRSTKLEDSAMYFCASSRLAGGKDTQYFGPGTRLTVL.

This clone showed up just once. This chain links TRBV6-5 with TRBJ1-5, with a weak D call TRBD1 (5 bases). V dropped 2 bases and J dropped 7 bases, with 15 bases sitting between them. The germline gives CDR1 MNHEY, CDR2 SVGAGI. The CDR3 is 15 residues long. The CDR3, as DNA: TGTGCCAGCAGTTACCGGGACGGGCCGGGGCAGCCCCAGCATTTT. Translating gives CASSYRDGPGQPQHF.